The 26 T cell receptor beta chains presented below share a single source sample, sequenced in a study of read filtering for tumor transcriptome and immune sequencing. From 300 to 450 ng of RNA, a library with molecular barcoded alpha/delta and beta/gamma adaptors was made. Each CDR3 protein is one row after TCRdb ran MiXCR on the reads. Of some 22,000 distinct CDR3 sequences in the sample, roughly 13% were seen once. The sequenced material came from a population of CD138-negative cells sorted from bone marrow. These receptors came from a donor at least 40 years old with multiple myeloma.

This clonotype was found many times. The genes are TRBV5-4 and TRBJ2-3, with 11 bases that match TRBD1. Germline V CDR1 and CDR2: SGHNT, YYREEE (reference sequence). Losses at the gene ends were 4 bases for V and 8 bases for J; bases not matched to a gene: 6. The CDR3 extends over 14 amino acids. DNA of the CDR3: TGTGCCAGCAGCCTCGGACAGGGGGCCTCTACGCAGTATTTT. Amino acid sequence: CASSLGQGASTQYF.

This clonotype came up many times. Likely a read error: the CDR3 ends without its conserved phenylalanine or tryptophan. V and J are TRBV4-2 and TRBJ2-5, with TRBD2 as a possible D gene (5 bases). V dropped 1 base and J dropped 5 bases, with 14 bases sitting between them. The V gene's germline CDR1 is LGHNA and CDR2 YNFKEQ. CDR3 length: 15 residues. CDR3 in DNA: TGTGCCAGCAGCCAAGGCAGGAGAGGGCGGGAGACCCAGTACTCC. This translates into CASSQGRRGRETQYS.

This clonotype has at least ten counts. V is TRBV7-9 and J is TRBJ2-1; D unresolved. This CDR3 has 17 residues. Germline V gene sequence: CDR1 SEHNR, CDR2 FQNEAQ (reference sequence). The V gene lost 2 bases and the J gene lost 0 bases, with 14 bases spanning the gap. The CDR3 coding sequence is TGTGCCAGCAGCTTACTTGGCTTCCAGAGCTCCTACAATGAGCAGTTCTTC. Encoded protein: CASSLLGFQSSYNEQFF.

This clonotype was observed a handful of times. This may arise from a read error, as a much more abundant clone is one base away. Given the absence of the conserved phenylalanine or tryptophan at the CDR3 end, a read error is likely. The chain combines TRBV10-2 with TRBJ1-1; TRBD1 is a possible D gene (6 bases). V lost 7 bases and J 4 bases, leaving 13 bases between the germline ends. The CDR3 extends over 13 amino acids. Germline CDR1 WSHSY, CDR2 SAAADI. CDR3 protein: CASITGNVTEAFL. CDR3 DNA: TGCGCCAGCATCACAGGGAACGTCACTGAAGCTTTCCTT.

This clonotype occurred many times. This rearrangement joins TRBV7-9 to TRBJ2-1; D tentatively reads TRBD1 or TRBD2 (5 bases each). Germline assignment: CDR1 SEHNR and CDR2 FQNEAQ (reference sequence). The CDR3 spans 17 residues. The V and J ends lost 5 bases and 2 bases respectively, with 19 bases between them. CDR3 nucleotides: TGTGCCAGCAGCGCCGGGACCGACTCTCTCACCTACAATGAGCAGTTCTTC. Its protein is CASSAGTDSLTYNEQFF.

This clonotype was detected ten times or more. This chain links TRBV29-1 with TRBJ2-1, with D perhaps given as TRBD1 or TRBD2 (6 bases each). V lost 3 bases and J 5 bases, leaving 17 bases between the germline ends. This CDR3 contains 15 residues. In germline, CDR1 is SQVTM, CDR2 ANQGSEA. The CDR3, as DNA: TGCAGCGTTGATTTTGGGGGGCCCGGTCACAATGAGCAGTTCTTC. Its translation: CSVDFGGPGHNEQFF.

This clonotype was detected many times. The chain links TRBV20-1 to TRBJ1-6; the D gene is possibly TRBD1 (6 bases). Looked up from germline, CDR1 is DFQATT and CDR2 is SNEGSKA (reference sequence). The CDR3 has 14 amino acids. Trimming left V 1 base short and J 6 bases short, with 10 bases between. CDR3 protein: CSARAQGSNSPLHF. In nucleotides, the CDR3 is TGCAGTGCTAGAGCCCAGGGGTCTAATTCACCCCTCCACTTT.

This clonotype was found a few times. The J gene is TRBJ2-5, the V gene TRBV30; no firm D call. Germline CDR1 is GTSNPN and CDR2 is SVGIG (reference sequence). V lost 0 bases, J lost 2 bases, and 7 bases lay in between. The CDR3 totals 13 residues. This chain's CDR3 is CAWSVNHQETQYF. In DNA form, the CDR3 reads TGTGCCTGGAGTGTCAACCATCAAGAGACCCAGTACTTC.

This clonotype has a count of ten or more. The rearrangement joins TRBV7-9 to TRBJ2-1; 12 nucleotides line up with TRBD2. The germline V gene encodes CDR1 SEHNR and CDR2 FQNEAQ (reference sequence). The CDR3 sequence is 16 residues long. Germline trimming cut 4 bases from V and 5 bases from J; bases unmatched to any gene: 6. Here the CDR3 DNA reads TGTGCCAGCAGCTCCGGACTAGCGGGACCCAACAATGAGCAGTTCTTC. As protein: CASSSGLAGPNNEQFF.

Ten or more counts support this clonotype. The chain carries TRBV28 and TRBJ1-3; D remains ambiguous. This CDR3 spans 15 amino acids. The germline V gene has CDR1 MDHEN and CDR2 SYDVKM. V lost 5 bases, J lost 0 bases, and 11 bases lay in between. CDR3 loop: CASSTLGGSGNTIYF. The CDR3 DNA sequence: TGTGCCAGCAGTACCCTAGGTGGCTCTGGAAACACCATATATTTT.

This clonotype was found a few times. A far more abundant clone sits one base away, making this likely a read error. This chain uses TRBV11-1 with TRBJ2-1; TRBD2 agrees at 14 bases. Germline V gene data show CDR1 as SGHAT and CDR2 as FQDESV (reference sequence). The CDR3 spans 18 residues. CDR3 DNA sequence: TGTGCCAGCAGCGCCACCGGGACTAGCGGGAGTTCCTACAATGGGCAGTTCTTC. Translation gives CASSATGTSGSSYNGQFF.

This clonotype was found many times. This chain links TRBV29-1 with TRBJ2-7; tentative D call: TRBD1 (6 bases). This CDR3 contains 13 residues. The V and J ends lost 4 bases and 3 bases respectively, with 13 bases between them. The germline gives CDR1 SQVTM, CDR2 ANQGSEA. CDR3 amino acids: CSVGTVRNYEQYF. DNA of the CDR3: TGCAGCGTTGGGACAGTAAGAAACTACGAGCAGTACTTC.

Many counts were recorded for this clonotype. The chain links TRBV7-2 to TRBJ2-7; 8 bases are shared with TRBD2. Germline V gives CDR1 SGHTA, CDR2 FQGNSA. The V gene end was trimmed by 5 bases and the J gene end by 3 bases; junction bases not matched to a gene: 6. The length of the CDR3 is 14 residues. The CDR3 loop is CASSPWTSSYEQYF. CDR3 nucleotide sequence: TGTGCCAGCAGCCCCTGGACTAGCAGCTACGAGCAGTACTTC.

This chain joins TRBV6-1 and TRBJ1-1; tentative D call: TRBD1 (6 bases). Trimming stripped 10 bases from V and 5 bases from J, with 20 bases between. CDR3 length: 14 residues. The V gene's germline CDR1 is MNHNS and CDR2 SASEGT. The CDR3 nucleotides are TGTGCCACCCGGGGGGCTTCGCGAGGAACTGAAGCTTTCTTT. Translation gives CATRGASRGTEAFF.

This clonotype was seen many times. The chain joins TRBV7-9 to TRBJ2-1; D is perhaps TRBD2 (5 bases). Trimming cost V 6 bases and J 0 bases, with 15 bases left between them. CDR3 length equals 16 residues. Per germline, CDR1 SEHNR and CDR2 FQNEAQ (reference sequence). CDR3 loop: CASRDLASSSYNEQFF. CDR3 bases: TGTGCCAGCAGGGACCTAGCTTCCAGCTCCTACAATGAGCAGTTCTTC. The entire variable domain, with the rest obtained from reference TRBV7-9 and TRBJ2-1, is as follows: DTGVSQNPRHKITKRGQNVTFRCDPISEHNRLYWYRQTLGQGPEFLTYFQNEAQLEKSRLLSDRFSAERPKGSFSTLEIQRTEQGDSAMYLCASRDLASSSYNEQFFGPGTRLTVL.

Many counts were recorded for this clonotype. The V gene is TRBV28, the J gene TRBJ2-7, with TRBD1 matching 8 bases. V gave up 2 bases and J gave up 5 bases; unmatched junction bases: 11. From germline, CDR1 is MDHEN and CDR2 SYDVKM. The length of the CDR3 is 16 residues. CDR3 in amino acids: CASSLTTSRGLDEQYF. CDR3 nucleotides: TGTGCCAGCAGTTTAACCACTAGCAGGGGGCTTGACGAGCAGTACTTC.

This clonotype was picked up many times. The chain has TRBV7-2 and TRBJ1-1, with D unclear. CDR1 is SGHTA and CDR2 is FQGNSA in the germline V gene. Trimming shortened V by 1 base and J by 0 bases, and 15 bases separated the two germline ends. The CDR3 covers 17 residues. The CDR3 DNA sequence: TGTGCCAGCAGCTTAGATGCGGGCAGCTATATGAACACTGAAGCTTTCTTT. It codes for CASSLDAGSYMNTEAFF.

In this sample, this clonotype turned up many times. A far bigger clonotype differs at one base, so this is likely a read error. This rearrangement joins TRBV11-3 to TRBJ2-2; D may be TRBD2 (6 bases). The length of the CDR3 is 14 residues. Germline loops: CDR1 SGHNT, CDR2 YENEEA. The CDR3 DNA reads TGTGCCAGTATGACGGGAGCATCGACCGGGGAGCTGTCTTTT. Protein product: CASMTGASTGELSF.

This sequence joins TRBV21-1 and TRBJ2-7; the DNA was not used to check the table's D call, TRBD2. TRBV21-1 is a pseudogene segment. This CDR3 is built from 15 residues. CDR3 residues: CASSKKREHSYEQYF. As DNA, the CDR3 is TGTGCCAGCAGCAAAAAGCGGGAGCACTCCTACGAGCAGTACTTC.

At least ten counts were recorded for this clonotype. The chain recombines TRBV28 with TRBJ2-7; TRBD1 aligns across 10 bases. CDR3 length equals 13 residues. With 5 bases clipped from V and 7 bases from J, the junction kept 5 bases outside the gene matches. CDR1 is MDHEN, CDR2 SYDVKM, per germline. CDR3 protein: CASSRQGAREQYF. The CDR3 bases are TGTGCCAGCAGTAGACAGGGGGCGAGAGAGCAGTACTTC.

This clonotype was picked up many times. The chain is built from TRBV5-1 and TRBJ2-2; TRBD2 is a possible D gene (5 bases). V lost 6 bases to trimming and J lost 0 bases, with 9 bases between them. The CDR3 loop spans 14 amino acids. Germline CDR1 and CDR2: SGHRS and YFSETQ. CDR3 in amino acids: CASKQRTNTGELFF. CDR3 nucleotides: TGCGCCAGCAAGCAGCGGACGAACACCGGGGAGCTGTTTTTT.

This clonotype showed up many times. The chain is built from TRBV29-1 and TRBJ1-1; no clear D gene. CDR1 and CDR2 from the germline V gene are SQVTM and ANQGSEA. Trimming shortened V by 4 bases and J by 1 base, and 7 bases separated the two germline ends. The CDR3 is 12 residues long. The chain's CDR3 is CSVGMRNTEAFF. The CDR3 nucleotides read TGCAGCGTTGGAATGAGGAACACTGAAGCTTTCTTT.

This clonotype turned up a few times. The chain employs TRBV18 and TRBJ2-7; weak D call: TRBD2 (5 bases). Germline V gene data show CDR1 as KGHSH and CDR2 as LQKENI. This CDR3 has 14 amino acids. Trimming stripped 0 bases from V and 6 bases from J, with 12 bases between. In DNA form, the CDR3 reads TGTGCCAGCTCACCACCGGCGGGTCCGATCGAGCAGTACTTC. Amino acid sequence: CASSPPAGPIEQYF.

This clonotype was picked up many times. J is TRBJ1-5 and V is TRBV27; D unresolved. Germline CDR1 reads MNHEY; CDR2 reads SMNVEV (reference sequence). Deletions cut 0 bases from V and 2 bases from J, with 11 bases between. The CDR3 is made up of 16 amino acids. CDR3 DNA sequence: TGTGCCAGCAGTTTATCGTTTGGGCGCGGCAATCAGCCCCAGCATTTT. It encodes CASSLSFGRGNQPQHF.

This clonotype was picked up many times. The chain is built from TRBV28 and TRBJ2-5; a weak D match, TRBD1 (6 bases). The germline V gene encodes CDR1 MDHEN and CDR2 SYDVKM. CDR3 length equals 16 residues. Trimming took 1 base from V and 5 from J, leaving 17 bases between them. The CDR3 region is CASSLLARGLGETQYF. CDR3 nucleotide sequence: TGTGCCAGCAGTTTATTAGCCAGGGGTCTTGGGGAGACCCAGTACTTC.

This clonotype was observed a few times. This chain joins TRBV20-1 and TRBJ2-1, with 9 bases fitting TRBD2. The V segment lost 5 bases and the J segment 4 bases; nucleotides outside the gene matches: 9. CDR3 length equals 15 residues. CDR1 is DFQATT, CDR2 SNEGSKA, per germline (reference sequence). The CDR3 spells CSARRGAGGYNEQFF. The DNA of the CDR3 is TGCAGTGCTCGCAGGGGAGCGGGAGGTTACAATGAGCAGTTCTTC.